This T cell receptor (beta chain) was sequenced in a study of T-cell reconstitution after alpha-beta-depleted transplantation in children. Unique molecular identifiers were incorporated when the TCRbeta library was constructed. TCRdb itself ran the PCR reads through MiXCR, one entry per CDR3 protein. In the table there are around 400,000 distinct CDR3 sequences, roughly 20% of which are singletons. The table lists this clonotype with a few counts. Germline assignment: CDR1 SGHRS and CDR2 YFSETQ. J was trimmed by 6 bases and V by 0 bases; bases with no gene match: 5. This CDR3 is 15 amino acids long. The sample here was PBMCs from the stem cell graft donor, taken from the stem cell graft. The V call is TRBV5-1, the J call TRBJ2-1; TRBD2 matches 8 bases. This sequence originates from a human donor who donated a stem cell graft to a child with acute myeloid leukemia. CDR3 in amino acids: CASSLELAGPNEQFF. The CDR3 DNA reads TGCGCCAGCAGCTTGGAGTTAGCGGGACCCAATGAGCAGTTCTTC.